These T cell receptor beta chains were read from a single sample in a study of immune characterization of retroperitoneal liposarcoma. In TCRdb, the PCR reads were re-called with MiXCR into one record per CDR3 protein. The repertoire holds some 5,100 distinct CDR3 sequences, with more than 25% as singletons. Material: tumor tissue. All receptors come from a female donor with retroperitoneal liposarcoma. CDR3s include the opening cysteine and the closing phenylalanine or tryptophan. Each record gives: clone size, J gene, V gene, D gene, CDR3 protein, CDR3 DNA. A D gene is named only where the DNA matches it firmly. Only some rows state a clone size, as once, few, many or a class for expanded clones.

many | TRBJ2-6 | TRBV7-3 | . | CASSQQVSGANVLTF | TGTGCCAGCAGCCAACAGGTCTCTGGGGCCAACGTCCTGACTTTC
few | TRBJ2-7 | TRBV6-1 | . | CASRRWDGGEQYF | TGTGCCAGCCGCCGTTGGGACGGGGGCGAGCAGTACTTC
. | TRBJ2-3 | TRBV6-1 | . | CASSVSSGSSTDTQYF | TGTGCCAGCAGTGTATCGAGCGGGTCTAGCACAGATACGCAGTATTTT
medium-sized | TRBJ2-7 | TRBV10-3 | . | CAISDEGREQYF | TGTGCCATCAGTGACGAGGGACGCGAGCAGTACTTC
medium-sized | TRBJ2-2 | TRBV12-3/TRBV12-4 | . | CASSLRGPPHTGELFF | TGTGCCAGCAGTTTAAGAGGCCCCCCCCACACCGGGGAGCTGTTTTTT
large | TRBJ2-5 | TRBV7-2 | TRBD2 | CASSSTGTSGKETQYF | TGTGCCAGCAGCTCAACCGGGACTAGCGGAAAAGAGACCCAGTACTTC
. | TRBJ2-1 | TRBV12-3/TRBV12-4 | . | CASSFRENEQFF | TGTGCCAGCAGTTTCAGGGAAAATGAGCAGTTCTTC
few | TRBJ2-7 | TRBV7-2 | TRBD2 | CASSLAGAPYEQYF | TGTGCCAGCAGTCTAGCGGGAGCCCCCTACGAGCAGTACTTC
once | TRBJ1-5 | TRBV20-1 | . | CSAREGEESNQPQHF | TGCAGTGCTAGAGAGGGAGAGGAAAGCAATCAGCCCCAGCATTTT
. | TRBJ2-3 | TRBV9 | TRBD1 | CASSPRTGGADTQYF | TGTGCCAGCAGCCCCAGGACAGGGGGCGCAGATACGCAGTATTTT
. | TRBJ2-3 | TRBV14 | . | CASSLVRTDTQYF | TGTGCCAGCAGCCTGGTCCGTACAGATACGCAGTATTTT
many | TRBJ2-7 | TRBV10-2 | . | CASREPNGLADTGLMGEQYF | TGCGCCAGCAGGGAGCCTAACGGACTGGCCGATACTGGGCTCATGGGCGAGCAGTACTTC
. | TRBJ2-1 | TRBV20-1 | TRBD2 | CSASLTGLGFSDEQFF | TGCAGTGCTTCTTTAACCGGACTAGGATTCAGCGATGAGCAGTTCTTC
. | TRBJ2-7 | TRBV7-6 | . | CASSSGSSYEQYF | TGTGCCAGCAGCTCCGGGTCTTCCTACGAGCAGTACTTC
. | TRBJ2-7 | TRBV7-2 | . | CASSFQGYEQYF | TGTGCCAGCAGCTTCCAGGGCTACGAGCAGTACTTC
. | TRBJ1-4 | TRBV6-1 | . | CASSQAGVEKLFF | TGTGCCAGCAGTCAAGCAGGGGTTGAAAAACTGTTTTTT
few | TRBJ2-1 | TRBV7-3 | TRBD2 | CASSPQREDPWNEQFF | TGTGCCAGCAGCCCACAGCGGGAGGACCCTTGGAATGAGCAGTTCTTC
medium-sized | TRBJ2-1 | TRBV12-3/TRBV12-4 | . | CASSKIYNEQFF | TGTGCCAGCAGTAAAATTTACAATGAGCAGTTCTTC
many | TRBJ2-7 | TRBV7-2 | . | CASSFSGTTNYEQYF | TGTGCCAGCAGCTTTAGCGGAACTACCAACTACGAGCAGTACTTC
medium-sized | TRBJ2-5 | TRBV7-9 | TRBD1 | CASSSSYGQGAKETQYF | TGTGCCAGCAGCTCTAGTTACGGACAGGGGGCGAAAGAGACCCAGTACTTC
. | TRBJ2-7 | TRBV7-2 | TRBD2 | CASSLGLADYNEQYF | TGTGCCAGCAGCCTAGGACTAGCGGATTACAATGAGCAGTACTTC
few | TRBJ2-7 | TRBV6-5 | TRBD1 | CASSPGQSSYEQYF | TGTGCCAGCAGTCCGGGACAGAGCTCCTACGAGCAGTACTTC
large | TRBJ2-1 | TRBV11-3 | TRBD1 | CASSLQGADYEQFF | TGTGCCAGCAGCCTCCAGGGGGCCGACTACGAGCAGTTCTTC
. | TRBJ2-7 | TRBV6-6 | . | CASSYSFLRIPGHEQYF | TGTGCCAGCAGTTACTCGTTTCTACGGATCCCCGGCCACGAGCAGTACTTC
. | TRBJ1-6 | TRBV7-6 | TRBD1 | CASSPGGNSPLHF | TGTGCCAGCAGCCCAGGGGGTAATTCACCCCTCCACTTT
few | TRBJ2-1 | TRBV6-1 | . | CASSSIIGGSYNEQFF | TGTGCCAGCAGCTCCATTATCGGGGGATCCTACAATGAGCAGTTCTTC
many | TRBJ1-1 | TRBV4-1 | . | CASSPGLYGGNTEAFF | TGCGCCAGCAGCCCAGGACTCTACGGGGGGAACACTGAAGCTTTCTTT
medium-sized | TRBJ2-7 | TRBV6-1 | . | CASSERWVYEQYF | TGTGCCAGCAGTGAACGTTGGGTCTACGAGCAGTACTTC
. | TRBJ2-1 | TRBV7-2 | TRBD2 | CASSLELAGVDEQFF | TGTGCCAGCAGCTTAGAGCTAGCGGGGGTCGATGAGCAGTTCTTC
few | TRBJ2-1 | TRBV6-1 | TRBD1 | CASGQGSYNEQFF | TGTGCCAGCGGACAGGGCTCCTACAATGAGCAGTTCTTC
many | TRBJ2-3 | TRBV5-4 | TRBD2 | CASSLAARAGGISTDTQYF | TGTGCCAGCAGCTTGGCCGCGCGGGCGGGGGGAATAAGCACAGATACGCAGTATTTT
. | TRBJ2-3 | TRBV5-1 | TRBD1 | CASSSGQGLDTQYF | TGCGCCAGCAGCTCTGGACAGGGGTTGGATACGCAGTATTTT
few | TRBJ2-1 | TRBV6-6 | TRBD2 | CASSYSRGTSGPSSYNEQFF | TGTGCCAGCAGTTACTCCCGAGGGACTAGCGGCCCGAGCTCCTACAATGAGCAGTTCTTC
. | TRBJ2-5 | TRBV7-6 | . | CASSPPRPLETQYF | TGTGCCAGCAGCCCCCCCCGGCCGCTCGAGACCCAGTACTTC
many | TRBJ1-1 | TRBV7-6 | . | CASSPGTEAFF | TGTGCCAGCAGCCCGGGTACTGAAGCTTTCTTT
medium-sized | TRBJ2-3 | TRBV27 | TRBD2 | CASMSGTGGRDADTQYF | TGTGCCAGCATGTCGGGTACGGGAGGCAGGGACGCAGATACGCAGTATTTT
few | TRBJ2-3 | TRBV6-5 | . | CASSPGEGVRGTRYF | TGTGCCAGCAGTCCCGGCGAGGGGGTACGGGGTACGCGGTATTTT
many | TRBJ2-7 | TRBV7-6 | . | CASSLAAGQLSYEQYF | TGTGCCAGCAGCTTAGCGGCGGGACAGCTCTCCTACGAGCAGTACTTC
. | TRBJ2-1 | TRBV5-1 | TRBD1 | CASSTMTGALGNEQFF | TGCGCCAGCAGCACAATGACAGGGGCGCTAGGGAATGAGCAGTTCTTC
. | TRBJ2-5 | TRBV11-2 | . | CASSPGRDLETQYF | TGTGCCAGCAGCCCTGGACGTGATCTCGAGACCCAGTACTTC
few | TRBJ2-1 | TRBV6-1 | . | CASSEGGVVYNEQFF | TGTGCCAGCAGTGAAGGAGGGGTTGTCTACAATGAGCAGTTCTTC
. | TRBJ2-5 | TRBV4-1 | TRBD2 | CASSQDIGLAANGETQYF | TGCGCCAGCAGCCAAGATATCGGACTAGCGGCCAATGGGGAGACCCAGTACTTC
. | TRBJ2-2 | TRBV6-6 | TRBD1 | CASSTGTDNTGELFF | TGTGCCAGCAGTACCGGGACAGATAACACCGGGGAGCTGTTTTTT
. | TRBJ2-1 | TRBV10-3 | . | CAISIRAEYNEQFF | TGTGCCATCAGTATCCGGGCCGAATACAATGAGCAGTTCTTC
. | TRBJ2-1 | TRBV6-1 | . | CASKEVTEVEQFF | TGTGCCAGCAAGGAGGTTACGGAGGTCGAGCAGTTCTTC
many | TRBJ2-3 | TRBV10-3 | TRBD2 | CAISGTSGKPSTDTQYF | TGTGCCATCAGCGGAACTAGCGGGAAACCTAGCACAGATACGCAGTATTTT
. | TRBJ2-3 | TRBV5-1 | TRBD2 | CASSLGGVAGDTQYF | TGCGCCAGCAGCTTGGGAGGGGTAGCGGGAGATACGCAGTATTTT
. | TRBJ2-3 | TRBV12-3/TRBV12-4 | TRBD2 | CASSALAGTTDTQYF | TGTGCCAGCAGTGCACTAGCGGGGACCACAGATACGCAGTATTTT
. | TRBJ2-7 | TRBV7-6 | . | CASSLGQDNEQYF | TGTGCCAGCAGCTTAGGACAGGACAATGAGCAGTACTTC
. | TRBJ2-1 | TRBV6-5 | TRBD2 | CASSYRTSGRAGGETQFF | TGTGCCAGCAGTTACAGGACTAGCGGGAGGGCAGGTGGGGAGACCCAGTTCTTC
. | TRBJ1-3 | TRBV10-3 | TRBD1 | CAIRNRGNTIYF | TGTGCCATCAGAAACAGGGGGAACACCATATATTTT
. | TRBJ2-5 | TRBV5-8 | . | CASSLTTAFWEQYF | TGTGCCAGCAGCTTGACCACAGCCTTTTGGGAGCAGTACTTC
. | TRBJ2-1 | TRBV6-8 | . | CASSYSPDSESHTSEQFF | TGTGCCAGCAGTTACTCTCCTGACAGTGAGTCCCACACAAGTGAGCAGTTCTTC